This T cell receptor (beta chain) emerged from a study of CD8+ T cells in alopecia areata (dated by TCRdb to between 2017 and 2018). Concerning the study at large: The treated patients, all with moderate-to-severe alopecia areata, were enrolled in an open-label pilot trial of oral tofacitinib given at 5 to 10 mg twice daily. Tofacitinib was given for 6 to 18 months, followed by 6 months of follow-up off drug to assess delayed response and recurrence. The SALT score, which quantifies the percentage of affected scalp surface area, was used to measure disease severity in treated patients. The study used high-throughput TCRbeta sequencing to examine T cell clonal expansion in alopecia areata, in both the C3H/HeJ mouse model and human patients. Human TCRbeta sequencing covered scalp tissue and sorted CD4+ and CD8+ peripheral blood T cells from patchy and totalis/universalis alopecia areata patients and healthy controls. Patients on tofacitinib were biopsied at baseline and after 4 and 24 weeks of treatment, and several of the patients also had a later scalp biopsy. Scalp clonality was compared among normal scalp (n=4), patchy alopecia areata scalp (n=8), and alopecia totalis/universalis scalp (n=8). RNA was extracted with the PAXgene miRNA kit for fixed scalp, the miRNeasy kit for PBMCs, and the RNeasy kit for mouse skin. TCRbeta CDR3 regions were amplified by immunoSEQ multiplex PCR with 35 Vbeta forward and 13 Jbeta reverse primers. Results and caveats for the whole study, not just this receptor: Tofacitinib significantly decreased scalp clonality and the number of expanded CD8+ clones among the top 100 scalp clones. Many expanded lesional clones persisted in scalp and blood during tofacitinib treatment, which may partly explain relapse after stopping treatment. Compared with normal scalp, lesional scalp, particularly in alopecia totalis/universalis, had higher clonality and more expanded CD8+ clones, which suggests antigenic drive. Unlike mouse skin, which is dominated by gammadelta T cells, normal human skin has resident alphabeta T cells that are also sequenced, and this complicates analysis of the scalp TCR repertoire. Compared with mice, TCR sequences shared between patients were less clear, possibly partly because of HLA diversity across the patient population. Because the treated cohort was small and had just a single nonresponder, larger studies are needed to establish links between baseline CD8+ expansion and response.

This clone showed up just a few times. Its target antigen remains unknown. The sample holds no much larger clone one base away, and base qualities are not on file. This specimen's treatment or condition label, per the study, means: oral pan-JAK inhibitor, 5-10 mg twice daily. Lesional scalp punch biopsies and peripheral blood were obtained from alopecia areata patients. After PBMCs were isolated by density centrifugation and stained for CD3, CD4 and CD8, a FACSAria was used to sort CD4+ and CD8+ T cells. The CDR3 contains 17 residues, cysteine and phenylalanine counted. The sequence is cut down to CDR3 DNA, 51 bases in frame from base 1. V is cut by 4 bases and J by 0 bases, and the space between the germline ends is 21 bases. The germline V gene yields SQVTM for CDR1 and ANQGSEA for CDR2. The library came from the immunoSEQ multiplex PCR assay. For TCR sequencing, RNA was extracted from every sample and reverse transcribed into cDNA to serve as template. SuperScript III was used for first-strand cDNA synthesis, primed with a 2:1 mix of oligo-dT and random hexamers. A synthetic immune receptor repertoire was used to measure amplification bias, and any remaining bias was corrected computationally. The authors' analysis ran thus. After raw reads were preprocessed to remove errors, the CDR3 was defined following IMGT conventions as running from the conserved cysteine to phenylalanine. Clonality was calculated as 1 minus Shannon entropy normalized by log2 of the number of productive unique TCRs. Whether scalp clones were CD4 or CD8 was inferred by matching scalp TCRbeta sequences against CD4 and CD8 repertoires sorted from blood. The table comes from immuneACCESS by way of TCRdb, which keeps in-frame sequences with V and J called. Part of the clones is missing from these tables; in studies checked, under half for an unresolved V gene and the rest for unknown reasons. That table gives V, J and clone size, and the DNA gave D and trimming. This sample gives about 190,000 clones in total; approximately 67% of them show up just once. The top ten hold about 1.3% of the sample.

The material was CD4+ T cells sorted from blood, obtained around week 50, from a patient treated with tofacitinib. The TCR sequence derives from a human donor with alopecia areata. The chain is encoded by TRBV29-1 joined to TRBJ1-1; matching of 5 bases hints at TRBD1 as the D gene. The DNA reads TGCAGCGTTGTCACCTCGGGTCGGGGCTATATGAACACTGAAGCTTTCTTT. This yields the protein CSVVTSGRGYMNTEAFF.